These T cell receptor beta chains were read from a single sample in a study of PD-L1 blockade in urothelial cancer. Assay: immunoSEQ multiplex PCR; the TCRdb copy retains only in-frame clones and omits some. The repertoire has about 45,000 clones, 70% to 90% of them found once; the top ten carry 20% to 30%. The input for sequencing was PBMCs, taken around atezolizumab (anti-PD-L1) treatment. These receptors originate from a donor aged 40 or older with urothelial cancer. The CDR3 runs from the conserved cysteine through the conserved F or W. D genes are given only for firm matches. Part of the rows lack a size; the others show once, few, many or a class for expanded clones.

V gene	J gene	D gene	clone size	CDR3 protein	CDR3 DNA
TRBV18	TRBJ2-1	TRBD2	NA	CASSPRGSGIRDNEQFF	TGTGCCAGCTCACCACGGGGTAGCGGGATCCGTGACAATGAGCAGTTCTTC
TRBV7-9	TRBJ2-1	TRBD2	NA	CASSLGLVLAGADEQFF	TGTGCCAGCAGCTTAGGGTTGGTACTAGCGGGAGCGGATGAGCAGTTCTTC
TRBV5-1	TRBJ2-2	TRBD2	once	CASSLGSGRGNTGELFF	TGCGCCAGCAGCTTGGGTAGCGGGAGGGGGAACACCGGGGAGCTGTTTTTT
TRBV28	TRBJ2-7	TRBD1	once	CASSERGQRSYEQYF	TGTGCCAGCAGCGAGAGGGGGCAGCGATCCTACGAGCAGTACTTC
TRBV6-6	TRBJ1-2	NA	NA	CASTQRGEGRGGYTF	TGTGCCAGCACTCAGCGGGGGGAGGGGCGCGGGGGCTACACCTTC
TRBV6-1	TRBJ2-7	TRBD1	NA	CASRVGQGQTYEQYF	TGTGCCAGCAGGGTTGGACAGGGTCAGACCTACGAGCAGTACTTC
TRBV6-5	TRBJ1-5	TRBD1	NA	CASSPRDRHQPQHF	TGTGCCAGCAGTCCCCGGGACAGACATCAGCCCCAGCATTTT
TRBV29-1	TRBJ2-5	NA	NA	CSVWEGGAQETQYF	TGCAGCGTTTGGGAGGGGGGGGCCCAAGAGACCCAGTACTTC
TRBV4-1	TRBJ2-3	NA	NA	CASSQDLMVDSTDTQYF	TGCGCCAGCAGCCAAGATTTAATGGTAGATAGCACAGATACGCAGTATTTT
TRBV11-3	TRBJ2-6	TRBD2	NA	CASSPGGGRASGANVLTF	TGTGCCAGCAGCCCCGGGGGAGGGCGGGCCTCTGGGGCCAACGTCCTGACTTTC
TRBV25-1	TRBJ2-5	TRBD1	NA	CASTEGAGLRETQYF	TGTGCCAGCACCGAGGGGGCAGGCTTAAGAGAGACCCAGTACTTC
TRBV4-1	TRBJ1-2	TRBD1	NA	CASSRGGQGEPNYGYTF	TGCGCCAGCAGCCGGGGGGGACAGGGGGAACCTAACTATGGCTACACCTTC
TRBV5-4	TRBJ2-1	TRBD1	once	CASSSGTGDEQFF	TGTGCCAGCAGCTCCGGAACAGGGGATGAGCAGTTCTTC
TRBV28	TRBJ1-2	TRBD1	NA	CASVVSRGLFGGYTF	TGTGCCAGCGTTGTAAGCAGGGGGCTGTTCGGTGGCTACACCTTC
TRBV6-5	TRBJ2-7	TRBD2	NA	CASSYSFTSGNYEQYF	TGTGCCAGCAGTTACTCGTTCACTAGCGGGAACTACGAGCAGTACTTC
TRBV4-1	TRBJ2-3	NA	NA	CASSQGADTQYF	TGCGCCAGCAGCCAGGGCGCAGATACGCAGTATTTT
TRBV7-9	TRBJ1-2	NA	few	CASSLVGDTLYGYTF	TGTGCCAGCAGCTTAGTAGGCGACACCCTCTATGGCTACACCTTC
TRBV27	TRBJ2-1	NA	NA	CASQIGGASEQFF	TGTGCCAGCCAGATTGGGGGGGCGAGCGAGCAGTTCTTC
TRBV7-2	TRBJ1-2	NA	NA	CASSPGGHWGYTF	TGTGCCAGCAGCCCCGGGGGGCATTGGGGCTACACCTTC
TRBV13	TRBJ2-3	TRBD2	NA	CASSLSIWGRASTDTQYF	TGTGCCAGCAGCTTAAGCATCTGGGGGAGGGCGAGCACAGATACGCAGTATTTT
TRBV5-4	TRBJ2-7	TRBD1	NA	CASSRDSSSYEQYF	TGTGCCAGCAGCAGGGACAGTTCCTCCTACGAGCAGTACTTC
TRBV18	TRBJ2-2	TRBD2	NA	CASSPRTSVGSGELFF	TGTGCCAGCTCACCAAGGACTAGCGTTGGATCCGGGGAGCTGTTTTTT